What follows are 22 T cell receptor beta chains derived from one specimen sequenced in a study of blood T cell repertoires in COVID-19. TCRdb's copy holds only in-frame clones and misses some; the assay was immunoSEQ multiplex PCR. The table shows around 100,000 clones, with about 90% occurring only once. Input material: peripheral blood. The receptors shown here come from a man aged 25-45 years in a cohort sampled during active COVID-19.

The chain joins TRBV28 to TRBJ1-2, with 8 nucleotides matching TRBD1. Germline CDR1 is MDHEN and CDR2 is SYDVKM. V was pared by 7 bases and J by 5 bases, with 9 bases of the junction left unmatched. The CDR3 extends over 14 amino acids. The CDR3 DNA reads as TGTGCCAGCAATATCCAGGGGGCCGGATATGGCTACACCTTC. As protein: CASNIQGAGYGYTF.

The V gene is TRBV5-4, the J gene TRBJ2-7, with TRBD1 matching 7 bases. Germline V gene sequence: CDR1 SGHNT, CDR2 YYREEE (reference sequence). CDR3 size: 16 residues. J lost 2 bases, V lost 7 bases, and 15 bases had no gene match. The CDR3 nucleotides read TGTGCCAGCTCAAACGGGTTGGGACAGAACGCCTACGAGCAGTACTTC. It translates to CASSNGLGQNAYEQYF.

The chain recombines TRBV9 with TRBJ2-5; TRBD2 agrees at 12 bases. Trimming cost V 0 bases and J 2 bases; bases outside gene matches: 5. The germline V gene encodes CDR1 SGDLS and CDR2 YYNGEE. This CDR3 has 17 residues. CDR3 in DNA: TGTGCCAGCAGCGTAGGGGCTAGCGGGGGGGATCAAGAGACCCAGTACTTC. It codes for CASSVGASGGDQETQYF. Looking up the rest from reference TRBV9 and TRBJ2-5 gives the full variable domain: DSGVTQTPKHLITATGQRVTLRCSPRSGDLSVYWYQQSLDQGLQFLIQYYNGEERAKGNILERFSAQQFPDLHSELNLSSLELGDSALYFCASSVGASGGDQETQYFGPGTRLLVL.

This clone has a handful of counts. The CDR3 DNA sequence: TGTGCCATCAGTGAGGGTCCGGGCTATGGCTACACCTTC. Protein sequence: CAISEGPGYGYTF. This sequence joins TRBV10-3 and TRBJ1-2; no firm D call. Germline CDR1 ENHRY, CDR2 SYGVKD. V lost 2 bases and J 4 bases, leaving 8 bases between the germline ends. The length of the CDR3 is 13 residues.

The chain joins TRBV5-5 to TRBJ2-1; D possibly corresponds to TRBD2 (5 bases). CDR1 is SGHKS and CDR2 is YYEKEE in the germline V gene (reference sequence). The CDR3 covers 12 residues. Trimming pared 5 bases from V and 9 bases from J, leaving 12 bases between. CDR3 bases: TGTGCCAGCAGTTCCCTTGGAGGTGAGCAGTTCTTC. Protein sequence: CASSSLGGEQFF.

V is TRBV7-2 and J is TRBJ2-7, with 9 bases lining up with TRBD2. Germline CDR1 SGHTA, CDR2 FQGNSA. The CDR3 is made up of 14 amino acids. V dropped 5 bases and J dropped 3; count of bases not matched to a gene: 5. CDR3 coding DNA: TGTGCCAGCAGCAGCTCTAGCGGGGACTACGAGCAGTACTTC. Translated: CASSSSSGDYEQYF.

This clone was seen only a few times. This chain joins TRBV2 and TRBJ1-2, with D perhaps matching TRBD1 (6 bases). Germline V gene data show CDR1 as SNHLY and CDR2 as FYNNEI. CDR3 length equals 14 residues. V lost 3 bases and J 4 bases, leaving 12 bases between the germline ends. In DNA form, the CDR3 reads TGTGCCAGCAGTGATGGGGGCTTGGGCTATGGCTACACCTTC. Its protein product is CASSDGGLGYGYTF.

This clone was counted between two and nine times. Within the sample, other DNA sequences also encode this same CDR3. The CDR3 DNA sequence: TGTGCCAGCTCACTGCAGGACAGGGACTCACCCCTCCACTTT. This gives the protein CASSLQDRDSPLHF. The rearrangement links TRBV18 to TRBJ1-6, with 8 bases lining up with TRBD1. The V and J ends lost 4 bases and 10 bases, in that order; junction bases with no gene match: 6. The CDR3 consists of 14 residues. Germline lookup yields CDR1 KGHSH and CDR2 LQKENI.

The V gene is TRBV6-5, the J gene TRBJ2-1, with TRBD1 matching 7 bases. V was pared by 10 bases and J by 10 bases, with 16 bases of the junction left unmatched. The germline V gene has CDR1 MNHEY and CDR2 SVGAGI. The CDR3 sequence is 14 residues long. The CDR3 is CATLGGSPPNEQFF. The CDR3 nucleotides read TGTGCCACCTTAGGGGGCTCCCCACCAAACGAGCAGTTCTTC.

The chain joins TRBV5-4 to TRBJ1-1, with D uncertain. The germline V gene encodes CDR1 SGHNT and CDR2 YYREEE (reference sequence). CDR3 size: 16 residues. Trimming shortened V by 0 bases and J by 1 base, and 13 bases separated the two germline ends. CDR3 coding DNA: TGTGCCAGCAGCTTGGATGGCGGGATCAGGAACACTGAAGCTTTCTTT. Its translation is CASSLDGGIRNTEAFF.

This sequence joins TRBV2 and TRBJ1-2; 8 nucleotides line up with TRBD1. Germline lookup yields CDR1 SNHLY and CDR2 FYNNEI. The CDR3 is made up of 13 amino acids. V was pared by 3 bases and J by 8 bases, with 5 bases of the junction left unmatched. CDR3 sequence: CASSDPRGQGYTF. DNA of the CDR3: TGTGCCAGCAGTGACCCCAGGGGGCAGGGCTACACCTTC.

The chain carries TRBV2 and TRBJ2-2, with 9 bases lining up with TRBD1. With V trimmed by 7 bases and J by 5 bases, 5 bases remained unmatched. This CDR3 region has 14 residues. Looked up from germline, CDR1 is SNHLY and CDR2 is FYNNEI. CDR3 amino acids: CASTGTGNTGELFF. In nucleotides, the CDR3 is TGTGCCAGCACCGGGACAGGGAATACCGGGGAGCTGTTTTTT.

The rearrangement joins TRBV5-4 to TRBJ2-7; 10 nucleotides line up with TRBD1. Germline V lookup: CDR1 SGHNT, CDR2 YYREEE (reference sequence). The CDR3 spans 16 residues. J was trimmed by 3 bases and V by 4 bases; bases with no gene match: 10. The chain's CDR3 is CASSVRADRGSYEQYF. The DNA for the CDR3 is TGTGCCAGCAGCGTACGGGCGGACAGGGGGAGCTACGAGCAGTACTTC. The variable domain in full, completed from reference TRBV5-4 and TRBJ2-7, reads ETGVTQSPTHLIKTRGQQVTLRCSSQSGHNTVSWYQQALGQGPQFIFQYYREEENGRGNFPPRFSGLQFPNYSSELNVNALELDDSALYLCASSVRADRGSYEQYFGPGTRLTVT.

V is TRBV5-4 and J is TRBJ2-3, with TRBD2 as a possible D gene (6 bases). Trimming took 2 bases from V and 3 from J, leaving 13 bases between them. The CDR3 has 15 amino acids. Germline V lookup: CDR1 SGHNT, CDR2 YYREEE (reference sequence). The CDR3: CASSLRTTRTDTQYF. In nucleotides, the CDR3 is TGTGCCAGCAGCTTACGGACTACTAGGACAGATACGCAGTATTTT.

The table lists this clone with many counts. V gene TRBV5-4 combines with J gene TRBJ1-6; 8 bases are shared with TRBD1. Germline V gene data show CDR1 as SGHNT and CDR2 as YYREEE (reference sequence). With 0 bases clipped from V and 9 bases from J, the junction kept 8 bases outside the gene matches. The CDR3 runs 16 residues. The CDR3 region is CASSLALGQGSSPLHF. The DNA for the CDR3 is TGTGCCAGCAGCTTGGCCCTAGGACAGGGAAGTTCACCCCTCCACTTT.

As concerns this clone: One junction end disagrees with the germline gene, perhaps due to a read error. This sequence joins TRBV18 and TRBJ2-3; 10 bases align to TRBD2. This CDR3 has 19 amino acids. Germline V gives CDR1 KGHSH, CDR2 LQKENI. The CDR3: CASSPRRLAGETSTNTQYF. CDR3 DNA: TGTGCCAGCTCACCACGGAGGCTAGCGGGGGAAACTAGCACAAATACGCAGTATTTT.

The rearrangement links TRBV5-6 to TRBJ1-6, with 7 bases identical to TRBD1. This CDR3 is built from 16 residues. In germline, CDR1 is SGHDT, CDR2 YYEEEE. Trimming cost V 0 bases and J 7 bases; bases outside gene matches: 7. The CDR3 coding sequence is TGTGCCAGCAGCTTGGATCAGGGGGGAAAGAATTCACCCCTCCACTTT. This translates into CASSLDQGGKNSPLHF.

This chain joins TRBV21-1 and TRBJ1-1; the listed D gene, TRBD1, was not tested against the DNA. TRBV21-1 is marked as a pseudogene. The CDR3 is 17 amino acids. The CDR3 sequence is CASSPKGVEEGDTEAFF. The CDR3 nucleotides read TGTGCCAGCAGCCCGAAAGGGGTTGAGGAAGGGGACACTGAAGCTTTCTTT.

V and J are TRBV7-9 and TRBJ2-3, with TRBD1 matching 10 bases. This CDR3 is 17 amino acids long. V lost 4 bases to trimming and J lost 0 bases; unmatched junction nucleotides: 7. Germline CDR1 reads SEHNR; CDR2 reads FQNEAQ (reference sequence). The CDR3 DNA sequence: TGTGCCAGCAGCTCACTGTGGGACAGGGGTAGCACAGATACGCAGTATTTT. Amino acid sequence: CASSSLWDRGSTDTQYF.

The chain carries TRBV30 and TRBJ1-2; D remains unclear. CDR1 is GTSNPN and CDR2 is SVGIG in the germline V gene (reference sequence). Trimming left V 2 bases short and J 8 bases short, with 15 bases between. The CDR3 loop spans 13 amino acids. The CDR3 loop is CAWSFGVQEGYTF. In DNA form, the CDR3 reads TGTGCCTGGAGTTTCGGGGTTCAGGAAGGCTACACCTTC.

The gene calls are TRBV7-3 and TRBJ1-1, with D maybe TRBD1 (5 bases). V lost 5 bases and J 1 base, leaving 11 bases between the germline ends. The CDR3 totals 14 residues. The germline V gene encodes CDR1 SGHTA and CDR2 FQGTGA. CDR3 sequence reads: CASSPQGSNTEAFF. The CDR3 coding sequence is TGTGCCAGCAGCCCCCAGGGATCGAACACTGAAGCTTTCTTT.

The chain employs TRBV11-3 and TRBJ2-5; D not resolved. Germline V gene data show CDR1 as SGHNT and CDR2 as YENEEA. This CDR3 region has 12 residues. The ends were cut back, 5 bases at V and 3 bases at J, with 7 bases in the middle. The CDR3 bases are TGTGCCAGCAGCATTGGAGAAGAGACCCAGTACTTC. Its protein product is CASSIGEETQYF.